The clone carrying this TCR beta chain was seen only a few times. Its cognate antigen is unknown. The CDR3 has 13 amino acids. Per germline, CDR1 DFQATT and CDR2 SNEGSKA (reference sequence). The V end lost 1 base, the J end lost 0 bases, and 6 bases lay between the germline ends. Generation of TCR beta libraries employed quantitative 5'-RACE incorporating molecular barcodes. MiXCR, run by TCRdb on the 5' RACE reads, gives a single entry per CDR3 protein. The sample consists of just under 550,000 distinct CDR3 sequences, about 12% of them appearing once. This sample was taken from a study of CD8 T cells in ankylosing spondylitis. General study findings and limits: In ankylosing spondylitis blood, a motif of seven or eight highly homologous TCR beta variants appeared characteristic. The study looked at matched synovial fluid samples from ankylosing spondylitis patients. Disease-linked clones were reported to be significantly enriched there. Clones linked to the disease showed a CD8+ phenotype. They occurred at relatively low frequencies in peripheral blood.

This receptor was taken from a male donor with ankylosing spondylitis. Specimen: blood, either unsorted or a sorted T cell fraction (not recorded which). This sequence joins TRBV20-1 and TRBJ1-1; no firm D call. CDR3 in amino acids: CSARVGMNTEAFF. In nucleotides, the CDR3 is TGCAGTGCTAGAGTAGGTATGAACACTGAAGCTTTCTTT.